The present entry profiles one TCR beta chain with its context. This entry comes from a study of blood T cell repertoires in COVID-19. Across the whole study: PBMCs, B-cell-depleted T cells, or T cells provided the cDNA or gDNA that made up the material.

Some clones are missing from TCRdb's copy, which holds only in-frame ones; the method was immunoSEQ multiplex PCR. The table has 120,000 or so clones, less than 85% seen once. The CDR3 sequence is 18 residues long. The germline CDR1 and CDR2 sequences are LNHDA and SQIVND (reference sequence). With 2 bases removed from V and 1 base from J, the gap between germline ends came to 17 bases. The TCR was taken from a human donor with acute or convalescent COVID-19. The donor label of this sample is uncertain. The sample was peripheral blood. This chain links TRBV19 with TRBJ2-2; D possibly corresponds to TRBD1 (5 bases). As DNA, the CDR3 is TGTGCCAGTAGTATAAGAAGGGGTTTGCGGAAGAACACCGGGGAGCTGTTTTTT. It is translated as CASSIRRGLRKNTGELFF.